This T cell receptor beta chain stems from a study of human T cells and chemical hapten exposure. The CDR3 spans 16 residues. Trimming took off 0 bases at V and 0 bases at J, with 12 bases between the two ends. Germline loops: CDR1 SGHRS, CDR2 YFSETQ. Unique molecular identifiers were affixed to discrete cDNA molecules within the library. TCRdb reanalysed the RACE reads using MiXCR and keeps one entry per CDR3 protein. The sample lists 350,000 to 450,000 distinct CDR3 sequences, about 5.1% occurring once. As to time point: pre-sensitization, week 0. Treatment here: therapeutic diphenylcyclopropenone sensitization with weekly scalp DPC. The drawing of blood occurred before each patch test was applied. Those who donated were patients with alopecia, 18 to 70 years of age, and suitable for DPC. Unfractionated whole blood was the source of the extracted total RNA.

Material: whole blood, obtained in connection with sensitization to the hapten diphenylcyclopropenone (DPC). This TCR was recovered from a woman aged 50 to 60 with alopecia areata. Some clones in this sample may be carry-over from other donors' samples. The chain is built from TRBV5-1 and TRBJ1-1; D ambiguous. The CDR3 sequence: CASSLAISSMNTEAFF. The CDR3 bases are TGCGCCAGCAGCTTGGCAATCTCTTCCATGAACACTGAAGCTTTCTTT.